Presented here are 6 T cell receptor beta chains from one specimen sequenced in a study of regulatory T cells in long-lasting Graves disease. Construction of the TCR beta libraries employed iRepertoire HTBI primers in conjunction with Arm-PCR of CDR3 regions. Using its own MiXCR run on the multiplex PCR reads, TCRdb lists one record per CDR3 protein. The sample contains about 290,000 distinct CDR3 sequences, under 25% of which appear only once. Time point described: persistent/refractory GD, antithyroid drugs over 5 years with positive TRAb. RNA from PBMCs was the source of the TCR library. This specimen consisted of peripheral blood mononuclear cells (PBMCs), obtained when the disease was refractory, from a patient treated with antithyroid drugs. These receptors all stem from a female donor with Graves disease.

This clonotype was seen ten or more times. This chain joins TRBV11-1 and TRBJ1-1, with D hard to call. The length of the CDR3 is 13 residues. The germline gives CDR1 SGHAT, CDR2 FQDESV (reference sequence). The ends were cut back, 5 bases at V and 3 bases at J, with 10 bases in the middle. The CDR3 DNA reads TGTGCCAGCAGCCGATACCGGGACACTGAAGCTTTCTTT. Translation: CASSRYRDTEAFF.

This chain uses TRBV5-1 with TRBJ2-7; perhaps TRBD1 as D (6 bases). V gave up 3 bases and J gave up 5 bases, with 12 bases separating them. Germline loops: CDR1 SGHRS, CDR2 YFSETQ. The CDR3 covers 13 residues. CDR3 sequence (DNA): TGCGCCAGCAGCTCTACAGGGATCCACGAGCAGTACTTC. Protein sequence: CASSSTGIHEQYF.

This clonotype was recorded many times. This CDR3 is CASWDPPYTEAFF. The CDR3 DNA sequence: TGTGCCAGCTGGGACCCGCCGTACACTGAAGCTTTCTTT. The chain uses TRBV11-1 and TRBJ1-1, with a possible D match to TRBD1 (5 bases). CDR3 length: 13 residues. The germline gives CDR1 SGHAT, CDR2 FQDESV (reference sequence). The V end lost 8 bases, the J end lost 3 bases, and 13 bases lay between the germline ends.

The chain has TRBV19 and TRBJ1-5, with 9 bases aligning to TRBD1. The V gene's germline CDR1 is LNHDA and CDR2 SQIVND (reference sequence). The trim removed 7 bases at V and 1 base at J, leaving 5 bases unmatched. The CDR3 spans 15 residues. CDR3 region: CASNPTGGSNQPQHF. CDR3 sequence (DNA): TGTGCCAGTAACCCGACAGGGGGAAGCAATCAGCCCCAGCATTTT.

In its sample, this clonotype was seen a few times. The CDR3 DNA sequence: TGTGCCAGTAGCCGACCGGGACAGGAATATCAGCCCCAGCATTTT. It encodes CASSRPGQEYQPQHF. This chain connects TRBV19 to TRBJ1-5; 8 bases are shared with TRBD1. CDR1 LNHDA and CDR2 SQIVND come from the germline V gene (reference sequence). Trimming at V came to 6 bases and at J to 5 bases, leaving 9 bases not matched to a gene. This CDR3 has 15 residues.

This clonotype came up a few times. The V gene is TRBV7-9, the J gene TRBJ2-6; 8 nucleotides match TRBD1. This CDR3 contains 16 residues. CDR1 is SEHNR and CDR2 is FQNEAQ in the germline V gene (reference sequence). Trimming cost V 2 bases and J 2 bases; bases outside gene matches: 2. CDR3 nucleotide sequence: TGTGCCAGCAGCTTACCGACAGGGGCTGGGGCCAACGTCCTGACTTTC. It yields the protein CASSLPTGAGANVLTF.